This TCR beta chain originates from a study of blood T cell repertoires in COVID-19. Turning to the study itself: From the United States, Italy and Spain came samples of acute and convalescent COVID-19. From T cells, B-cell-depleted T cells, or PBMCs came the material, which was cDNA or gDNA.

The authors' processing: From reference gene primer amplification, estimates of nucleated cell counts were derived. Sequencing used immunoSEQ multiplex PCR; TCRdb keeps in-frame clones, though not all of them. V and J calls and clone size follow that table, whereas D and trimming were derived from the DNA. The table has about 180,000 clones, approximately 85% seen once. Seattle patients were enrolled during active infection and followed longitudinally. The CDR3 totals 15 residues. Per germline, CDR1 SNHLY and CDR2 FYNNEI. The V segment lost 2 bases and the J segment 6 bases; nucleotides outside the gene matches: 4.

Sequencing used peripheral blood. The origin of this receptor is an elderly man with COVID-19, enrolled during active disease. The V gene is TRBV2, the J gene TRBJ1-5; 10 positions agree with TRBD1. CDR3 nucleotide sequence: TGTGCCAGCAGTGAACGGGGACAGGGGCTTCAGCCCCAGCATTTT. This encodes CASSERGQGLQPQHF.